Listed below are T cell receptor beta chains from one sample, sequenced in a study of T cells in Graves' hyperthyroidism and ophthalmopathy. One entry per CDR3 protein, called by TCRdb with MiXCR from the multiplex PCR reads. The repertoire has approximately 400,000 distinct CDR3 sequences, approximately 13% of them found once; the top ten carry less than 25%. Sequenced sample: blood. The receptors here all came from a man in his thirties or forties with Graves' hyperthyroidism that later progressed to Graves' ophthalmopathy. The CDR3 runs from the conserved cysteine through the conserved F or W. Each record gives: clone size, J gene, V gene, D gene, CDR3 protein, CDR3 DNA. A D gene is named only where the DNA matches it firmly. Size tells how often a clone was seen (once, few, many) or the class of an expanded clone, and some rows leave it out.

many,TRBJ2-1,TRBV28,TRBD2,CASGGGVSYNEQFF,TGTGCCAGCGGGGGGGGGGTCTCCTACAATGAGCAGTTCTTC
many,TRBJ2-2,TRBV6-6,-,CASSYISGLNTGELFF,TGTGCCAGCAGTTATATTTCGGGGCTTAACACCGGGGAGCTGTTTTTT
many,TRBJ2-7,TRBV5-1,TRBD2,CASSLGAGTLYEQYF,TGCGCCAGCAGCTTGGGAGCGGGGACCCTCTACGAGCAGTACTTC
-,TRBJ1-5,TRBV30,-,CAWMRRGSNQPQHF,TGTGCCTGGATGAGGCGGGGCAGCAATCAGCCCCAGCATTTT
-,TRBJ2-1,TRBV10-2,TRBD1,CASRDRQGSNEQFF,TGCGCCAGCAGGGACCGACAGGGTTCCAATGAGCAGTTCTTC
many,TRBJ2-2,TRBV5-1,TRBD1,CASSVDRWSVGELFF,TGCGCCAGCAGCGTGGACAGGTGGTCGGTCGGGGAGCTGTTTTTT
-,TRBJ2-7,TRBV7-6,-,CASSSSYSYEQYF,TGTGCCAGCAGCTCCTCCTACTCCTACGAGCAGTACTTC
many,TRBJ2-7,TRBV7-6,TRBD1,CASSSGQGMSSYEQYF,TGTGCCAGCAGCAGCGGACAGGGAATGAGCTCCTACGAGCAGTACTTC
few,TRBJ1-2,TRBV30,TRBD1,CAWSQDRPYGYTF,TGTGCCTGGAGCCAGGACAGGCCCTATGGCTACACCTTC
-,TRBJ2-1,TRBV11-3,TRBD2,CASSSPGRGGLGDEQFF,TGTGCCAGCAGCTCGCCGGGGCGGGGGGGCCTGGGTGATGAGCAGTTCTTC
-,TRBJ1-6,TRBV25-1,-,CASSARGSSPLHF,TGTGCCAGCAGTGCCAGGGGAAGTTCACCCCTCCACTTT
many,TRBJ2-5,TRBV7-2,TRBD2,CASSLFGDYQETQYF,TGTGCCAGCAGCTTATTCGGGGACTATCAAGAGACCCAGTACTTC
many,TRBJ1-4,TRBV18,-,CASSTTGGQLFF,TGTGCCAGCTCAACGACAGGCGGACAACTGTTTTTT